The sequence of this T cell receptor beta chain was determined in a study of blood T cell repertoires in COVID-19. CDR3 length equals 13 residues. Per germline, CDR1 SGHTA and CDR2 FQGNSA. The V and J ends lost 5 bases and 0 bases respectively, with 6 bases between them. The data were produced by immunoSEQ multiplex PCR, yet TCRdb's version contains in-frame clones alone and is incomplete. The table lists fewer than 500,000 clones, 87% of them singletons, with 1.5% to 2% in the top ten. This clonotype was obtained from a woman between 18 and 30 years old with acute COVID-19. The sequencing input was PBMCs or T cells enriched from blood (not recorded which). The chain uses TRBV7-2 and TRBJ2-3, with D uncertain. The CDR3 protein is CASSSTSTDTQYF. The CDR3 DNA follows: TGTGCCAGCAGCAGTACTAGCACAGATACGCAGTATTTT.